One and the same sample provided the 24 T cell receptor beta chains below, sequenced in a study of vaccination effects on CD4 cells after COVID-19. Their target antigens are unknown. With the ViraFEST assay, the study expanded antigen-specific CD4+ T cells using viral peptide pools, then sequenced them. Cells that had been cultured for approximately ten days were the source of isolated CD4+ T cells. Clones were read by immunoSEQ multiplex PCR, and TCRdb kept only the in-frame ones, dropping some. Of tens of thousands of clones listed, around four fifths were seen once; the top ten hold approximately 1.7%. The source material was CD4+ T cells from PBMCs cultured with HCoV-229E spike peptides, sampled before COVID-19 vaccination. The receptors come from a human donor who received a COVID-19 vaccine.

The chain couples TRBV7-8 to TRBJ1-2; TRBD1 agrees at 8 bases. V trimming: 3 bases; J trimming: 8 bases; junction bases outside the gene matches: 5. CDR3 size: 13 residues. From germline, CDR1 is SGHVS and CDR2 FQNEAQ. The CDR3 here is CASSLPGGGGYTF. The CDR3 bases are TGTGCCAGCAGCTTGCCAGGGGGCGGCGGCTACACCTTC.

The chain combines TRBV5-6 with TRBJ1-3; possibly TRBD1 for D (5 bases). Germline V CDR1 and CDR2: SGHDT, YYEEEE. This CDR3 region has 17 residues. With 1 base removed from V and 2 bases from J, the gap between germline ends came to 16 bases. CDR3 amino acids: CASSLFGGGIAGNTIYF. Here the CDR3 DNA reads TGTGCCAGCAGCTTGTTTGGTGGGGGAATCGCTGGAAACACCATATATTTT.

CDR3: CASSPGLDPKADEQFF. CDR3 in DNA: TGTGCCAGCAGCCCGGGACTAGACCCGAAGGCGGATGAGCAGTTCTTC. The chain links TRBV12-1 to TRBJ2-1; the tabulated D call, TRBD2, remains unverified against the DNA. TRBV12-1 is classified as a pseudogene. CDR3 length: 16 residues.

The CDR3 reads CSAGQGGEKLFF. CDR3 coding DNA: TGCAGCGCGGGACAGGGGGGGGAAAAACTGTTTTTT. The chain combines TRBV29-1 with TRBJ1-4, with TRBD1 matching 11 bases. The junction had 3 bases not matched to a gene; V was cut back by 7 bases and J by 8 bases. Per the germline V gene, CDR1 is SQVTM and CDR2 is ANQGSEA. This CDR3 has 12 residues.

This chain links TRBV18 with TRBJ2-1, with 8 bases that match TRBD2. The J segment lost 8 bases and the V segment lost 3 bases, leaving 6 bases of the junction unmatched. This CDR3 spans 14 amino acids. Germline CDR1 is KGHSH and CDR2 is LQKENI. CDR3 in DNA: TGTGCCAGCTCACCCGGCGGGGGGTGGCATGAGCAGTTCTTC. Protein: CASSPGGGWHEQFF. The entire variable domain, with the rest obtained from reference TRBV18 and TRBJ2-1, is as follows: NAGVMQNPRHLVRRRGQEARLRCSPMKGHSHVYWYRQLPEEGLKFMVYLQKENIIDESGMPKERFSAEFPKEGPSILRIQQVVRGDSAAYFCASSPGGGWHEQFFGPGTRLTVL.

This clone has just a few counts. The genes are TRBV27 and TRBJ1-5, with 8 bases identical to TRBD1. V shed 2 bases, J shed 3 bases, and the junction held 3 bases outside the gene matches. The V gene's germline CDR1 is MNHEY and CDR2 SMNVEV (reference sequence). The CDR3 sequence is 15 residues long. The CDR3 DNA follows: TGTGCCAGCAGTTTAAGGACAGGGCTCAATCAGCCCCAGCATTTT. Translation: CASSLRTGLNQPQHF.

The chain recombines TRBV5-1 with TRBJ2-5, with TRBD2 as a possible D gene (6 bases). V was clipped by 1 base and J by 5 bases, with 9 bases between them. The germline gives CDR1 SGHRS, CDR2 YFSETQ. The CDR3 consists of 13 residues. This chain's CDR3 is CASSLFGGETQYF. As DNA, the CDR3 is TGCGCCAGCAGCTTGTTTGGGGGGGAGACCCAGTACTTC. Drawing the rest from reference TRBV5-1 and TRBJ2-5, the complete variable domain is KAGVTQTPRYLIKTRGQQVTLSCSPISGHRSVSWYQQTPGQGLQFLFEYFSETQRNKGNFPGRFSGRQFSNSRSEMNVSTLELGDSALYLCASSLFGGETQYFGPGTRLLVL.

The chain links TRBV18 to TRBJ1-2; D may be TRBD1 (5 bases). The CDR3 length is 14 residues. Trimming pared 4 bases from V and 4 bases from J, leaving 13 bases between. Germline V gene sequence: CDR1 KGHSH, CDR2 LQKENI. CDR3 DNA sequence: TGTGCCAGCTCACAAGAAGGGGCGGGCTATGGCTACACCTTC. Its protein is CASSQEGAGYGYTF.

CDR3 DNA sequence: TGTGCCAGCGGCCGGGCGGGGGCGCAAAGTGAAGCTTTCTTT. It codes for CASGRAGAQSEAFF. The J gene is TRBJ1-1, the V gene TRBV7-9, with D maybe TRBD1 (6 bases). Germline V gives CDR1 SEHNR, CDR2 FQNEAQ (reference sequence). The length of the CDR3 is 14 residues. V was clipped by 8 bases and J by 7 bases, with 20 bases between them.

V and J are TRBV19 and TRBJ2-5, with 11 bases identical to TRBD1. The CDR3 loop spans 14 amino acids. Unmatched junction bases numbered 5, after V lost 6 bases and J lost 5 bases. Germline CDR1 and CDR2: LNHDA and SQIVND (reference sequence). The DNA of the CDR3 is TGTGCCAGTAGCCCGGGACAGGGGGTTGAGACCCAGTACTTC. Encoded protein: CASSPGQGVETQYF.

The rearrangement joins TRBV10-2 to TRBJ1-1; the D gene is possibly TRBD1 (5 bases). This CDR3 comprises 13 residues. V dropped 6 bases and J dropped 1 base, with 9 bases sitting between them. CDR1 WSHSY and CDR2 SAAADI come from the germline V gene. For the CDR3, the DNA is TGCGCCAGCAGCGCAACAGGGAACACTGAAGCTTTCTTT. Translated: CASSATGNTEAFF.

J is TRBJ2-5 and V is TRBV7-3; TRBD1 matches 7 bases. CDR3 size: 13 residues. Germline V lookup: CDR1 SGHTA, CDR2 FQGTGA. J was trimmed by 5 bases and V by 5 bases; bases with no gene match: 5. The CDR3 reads CASSLDREETQYF. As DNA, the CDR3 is TGTGCCAGCAGCCTAGACAGGGAGGAGACCCAGTACTTC.

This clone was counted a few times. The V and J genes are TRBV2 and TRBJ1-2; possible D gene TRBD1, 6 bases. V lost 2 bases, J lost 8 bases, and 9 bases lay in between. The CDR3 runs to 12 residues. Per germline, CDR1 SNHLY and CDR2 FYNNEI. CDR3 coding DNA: TGTGCCAGCAGTGAATTACAGGGAGGCTACACCTTC. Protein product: CASSELQGGYTF.

CDR3 protein: CASAGQEYNEQFF. CDR3 in DNA: TGTGCCAGCGCCGGACAGGAGTACAATGAGCAGTTCTTC. The rearrangement uses TRBV18 and TRBJ2-1, with 7 bases fitting TRBD1. The junction had 5 bases not matched to a gene; V was cut back by 8 bases and J by 4 bases. The CDR3 consists of 13 residues. CDR1 KGHSH and CDR2 LQKENI come from the germline V gene.

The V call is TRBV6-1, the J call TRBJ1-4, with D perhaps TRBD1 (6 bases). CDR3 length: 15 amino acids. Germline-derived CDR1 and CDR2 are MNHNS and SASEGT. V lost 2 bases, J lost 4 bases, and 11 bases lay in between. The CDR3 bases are TGTGCCAGCAGTGAAAGGGGGTCCGGTAATGAAAAACTGTTTTTT. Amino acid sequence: CASSERGSGNEKLFF.

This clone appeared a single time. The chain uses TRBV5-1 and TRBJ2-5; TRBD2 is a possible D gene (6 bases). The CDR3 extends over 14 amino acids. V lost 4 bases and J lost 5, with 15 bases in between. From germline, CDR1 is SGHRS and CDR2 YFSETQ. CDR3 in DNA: TGCGCCAGCAGCGACGATAGCGGTGTGGAGACCCAGTACTTC. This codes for CASSDDSGVETQYF.

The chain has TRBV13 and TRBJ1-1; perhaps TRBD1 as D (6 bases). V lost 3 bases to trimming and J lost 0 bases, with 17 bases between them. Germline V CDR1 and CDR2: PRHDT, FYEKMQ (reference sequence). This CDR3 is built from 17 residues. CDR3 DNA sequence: TGTGCCAGCAGCTTGGGTACGTATTGGACAGTGAACACTGAAGCTTTCTTT. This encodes CASSLGTYWTVNTEAFF.

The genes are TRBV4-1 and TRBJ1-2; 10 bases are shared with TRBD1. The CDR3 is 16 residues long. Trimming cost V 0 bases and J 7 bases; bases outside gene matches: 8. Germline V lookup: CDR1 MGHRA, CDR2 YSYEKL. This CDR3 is CASSQDYPGQGIGYTF. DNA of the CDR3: TGCGCCAGCAGCCAAGACTACCCGGGACAGGGGATTGGCTACACCTTC.

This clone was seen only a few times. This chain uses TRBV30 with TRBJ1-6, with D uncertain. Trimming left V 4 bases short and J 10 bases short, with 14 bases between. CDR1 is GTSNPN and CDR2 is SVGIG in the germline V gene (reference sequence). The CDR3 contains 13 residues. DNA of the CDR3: TGTGCCTGGAACACCCAAGGGAGATCACCCCTCCACTTT. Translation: CAWNTQGRSPLHF.

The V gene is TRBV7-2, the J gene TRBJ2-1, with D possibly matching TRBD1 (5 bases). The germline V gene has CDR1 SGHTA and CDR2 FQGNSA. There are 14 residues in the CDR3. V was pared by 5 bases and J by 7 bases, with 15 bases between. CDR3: CASSHQLQGNEQFF. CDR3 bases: TGTGCCAGCAGCCACCAACTCCAGGGAAATGAGCAGTTCTTC.

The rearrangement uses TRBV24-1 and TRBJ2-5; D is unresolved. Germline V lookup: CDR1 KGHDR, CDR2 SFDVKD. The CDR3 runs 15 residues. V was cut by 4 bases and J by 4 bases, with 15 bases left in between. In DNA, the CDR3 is TGTGCCACCAGTGACTCGAGGACGGATGGAGAGACCCAGTACTTC. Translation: CATSDSRTDGETQYF.

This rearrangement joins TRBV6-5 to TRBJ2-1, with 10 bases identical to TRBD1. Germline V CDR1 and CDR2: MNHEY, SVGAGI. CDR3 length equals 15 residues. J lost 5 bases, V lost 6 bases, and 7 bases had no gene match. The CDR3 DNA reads TGTGCCAGCAGCACGGGGACAGGGGTCCACAATGAGCAGTTCTTC. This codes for CASSTGTGVHNEQFF.

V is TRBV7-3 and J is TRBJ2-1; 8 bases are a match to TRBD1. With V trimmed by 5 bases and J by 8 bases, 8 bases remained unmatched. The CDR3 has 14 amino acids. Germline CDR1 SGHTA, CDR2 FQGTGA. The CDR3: CASSPTGAKDEQFF. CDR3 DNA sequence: TGTGCCAGCAGCCCGACAGGGGCAAAGGATGAGCAGTTCTTC.

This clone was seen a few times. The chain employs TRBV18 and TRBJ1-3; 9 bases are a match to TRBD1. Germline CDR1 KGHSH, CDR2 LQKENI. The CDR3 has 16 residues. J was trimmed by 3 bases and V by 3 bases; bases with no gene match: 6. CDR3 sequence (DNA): TGTGCCAGCTCACCCATTGGGGGACAGGGTGGAAACACCATATATTTT. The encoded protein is CASSPIGGQGGNTIYF.